Reported below is one TCR beta chain. Patients from Seattle were sampled longitudinally, starting during active infection. These data are taken from a study of blood T cell repertoires in COVID-19. Study as a whole: Samples representing acute and convalescent COVID-19 were sourced from the United States, Italy and Spain. T cells, B-cell-depleted T cells, or PBMCs supplied cDNA or gDNA.

The authors' processing: For nucleated cells, counts were estimated from reference gene primer amplification. The repertoire was sequenced with immunoSEQ multiplex PCR; TCRdb's copy has only in-frame clones and lacks some. The V and J calls and the clone size are those of that table, but D and trimming were determined from the DNA. The table shows approximately 460,000 clones, with roughly 89% occurring only once. This TCR was recovered from a man between 18 and 29 years old with COVID-19, enrolled during active disease. The specimen was peripheral blood.

The CDR3 spells CASRDDRLNYGYTF. CDR3 in DNA: TGTGCCAGCAGGGATGACAGGCTAAACTATGGCTACACCTTC. The V gene is TRBV2, the J gene TRBJ1-2, with a weak D call TRBD1 (6 bases). The CDR3 extends over 14 amino acids. Trimming took 6 bases from V and 2 from J, leaving 13 bases between them. The V gene's germline CDR1 is SNHLY and CDR2 FYNNEI. The full variable domain, in which reference TRBV2 and TRBJ1-2 provide the parts outside the CDR3, is EPEVTQTPSHQVTQMGQEVILRCVPISNHLYFYWYRQILGQKVEFLVSFYNNEISEKSEIFDDQFSVERPDGSNFTLKIRSTKLEDSAMYFCASRDDRLNYGYTFGSGTRLTVV.